The 5 T cell receptor beta chains below were found in one sample sequenced in a study of technical replicates of blood from several donors. Sequenced by immunoSEQ multiplex PCR; TCRdb stores in-frame clones only, minus some. The table records about 75,000 clones, about 97% of them present only once. Sequencing input: T cells isolated from PBMCs. Source of these receptors: a human donor in good health.

The chain joins TRBV7-9 to TRBJ2-1; tentative D call: TRBD2 (6 bases). CDR3 length: 16 residues. V was trimmed by 5 bases and J by 7 bases, leaving 21 bases between them. Germline V gene data show CDR1 as SEHNR and CDR2 as FQNEAQ (reference sequence). The CDR3 here is CASSTSYRGWRNEQFF. The CDR3 DNA follows: TGTGCCAGCAGCACAAGTTACCGGGGGTGGAGGAATGAGCAGTTCTTC.

V usage is TRBV7-8 and J usage is TRBJ2-7; 10 bases line up with TRBD1. This CDR3 is built from 13 residues. The V gene's germline CDR1 is SGHVS and CDR2 FQNEAQ. The junction had 6 bases not matched to a gene; V was cut back by 5 bases and J by 8 bases. This chain's CDR3 is CASSQDRGMQQYF. The CDR3 nucleotides are TGTGCCAGCAGCCAGGACAGGGGGATGCAGCAGTACTTC.

The chain joins TRBV5-6 to TRBJ1-1, with 10 bases aligning to TRBD1. The germline V gene encodes CDR1 SGHDT and CDR2 YYEEEE. CDR3 size: 14 residues. The V segment lost 4 bases and the J segment 4 bases; nucleotides outside the gene matches: 4. This CDR3 is CASSRRTGGTEAFF. The CDR3 DNA is TGTGCCAGCAGCCGACGGACAGGGGGCACTGAAGCTTTCTTT.

The chain carries TRBV5-1 and TRBJ1-2, with D perhaps matching TRBD1 (5 bases). V was trimmed by 0 bases and J by 7 bases, leaving 13 bases between them. CDR1 and CDR2 from the germline V gene are SGHRS and YFSETQ. The CDR3 spans 14 residues. The CDR3 reads CASSLGGDYIGYTF. The CDR3, as DNA: TGCGCCAGCAGCTTGGGGGGGGATTATATTGGCTACACCTTC.

The V and J genes are TRBV2 and TRBJ1-2; 7 bases line up with TRBD1. This CDR3 region has 11 residues. Germline V gives CDR1 SNHLY, CDR2 FYNNEI. With 9 bases clipped from V and 8 bases from J, the junction kept 6 bases outside the gene matches. This chain's CDR3 is CASPDRDGYTF. In DNA form, the CDR3 reads TGTGCCAGTCCCGACAGGGACGGCTACACCTTC.